This entry lists 8 T cell receptor beta chains sequenced from one sample in a study of shared T cell receptors in the human thymus. Clones were read by immunoSEQ multiplex PCR, and TCRdb kept only the in-frame ones, dropping some. The sample lists 63,000 or so clones; 90% to 95% were seen once. Sequenced material: thymocytes. These receptors were taken from a human donor.

V and J are TRBV10-3 and TRBJ2-7; the D gene is possibly TRBD1 (6 bases). Germline V gene data show CDR1 as ENHRY and CDR2 as SYGVKD. Trimming shortened V by 0 bases and J by 2 bases, and 14 bases separated the two germline ends. This CDR3 has 16 amino acids. This CDR3 reads CAISESGRQGPYEQYF. As DNA, the CDR3 is TGTGCCATCAGTGAGTCGGGCCGGCAGGGGCCCTACGAGCAGTACTTC.

This chain links TRBV4-2 with TRBJ1-5, with TRBD1 identical over 8 bases. Per germline, CDR1 LGHNA and CDR2 YNFKEQ. The CDR3 has 19 amino acids. V dropped 5 bases and J dropped 2; count of bases not matched to a gene: 17. As DNA, the CDR3 is TGTGCCAGCAGCAATAAAACACCACAGGGGGTTGTCGGCAATCAGCCCCAGCATTTT. This codes for CASSNKTPQGVVGNQPQHF.

The chain couples TRBV29-1 to TRBJ2-1; D possibly corresponds to TRBD2 (5 bases). V lost 8 bases and J 4 bases, leaving 18 bases between the germline ends. The CDR3 length is 14 residues. Germline V gene sequence: CDR1 SQVTM, CDR2 ANQGSEA. CDR3 in DNA: TGCAGCTCGGAGAGGGCCCGTAATTACAATGAGCAGTTCTTC. Translated, it gives CSSERARNYNEQFF.

The chain uses TRBV29-1 and TRBJ2-3, with D possibly matching TRBD2 (5 bases). Germline V gene data show CDR1 as SQVTM and CDR2 as ANQGSEA. The CDR3 loop spans 12 amino acids. V was trimmed by 2 bases and J by 4 bases, leaving 7 bases between them. CDR3 nucleotides: TGCAGCGTTGAACCCGGGGCAGATACGCAGTATTTT. It codes for CSVEPGADTQYF.

The J gene is TRBJ1-5, the V gene TRBV9; 8 nucleotides line up with TRBD1. Trimming at V came to 2 bases and at J to 4 bases, leaving 5 bases not matched to a gene. CDR1 is SGDLS and CDR2 is YYNGEE in the germline V gene. The CDR3 is 15 residues long. CDR3 coding DNA: TGTGCCAGCAGCGTGGACAGGGATATGAATCAGCCCCAGCATTTT. Encoded protein: CASSVDRDMNQPQHF.

The chain recombines TRBV6-4 with TRBJ1-5; 8 bases are shared with TRBD1. CDR1 is MRHNA, CDR2 SNTAGT, per germline. This CDR3 is 15 amino acids long. V shed 6 bases and J 0 bases; nucleotides not matched to a gene: 4. CDR3 sequence (DNA): TGTGCCAGCAGCGCGACAGGGGATAGCAATCAGCCCCAGCATTTT. Its protein product is CASSATGDSNQPQHF.

This clone has only a few counts. J is TRBJ2-1 and V is TRBV5-6; 9 nucleotides align to TRBD2. V trimming: 0 bases; J trimming: 9 bases; junction bases outside the gene matches: 4. Germline V gene data show CDR1 as SGHDT and CDR2 as YYEEEE. The CDR3 consists of 14 residues. CDR3: CASSLGLAVSEQFF. In nucleotides, the CDR3 is TGTGCCAGCAGCTTGGGACTAGCGGTCAGTGAGCAGTTCTTC. Full variable domain (remainder filled in from reference TRBV5-6 and TRBJ2-1): DAGVTQSPTHLIKTRGQQVTLRCSPKSGHDTVSWYQQALGQGPQFIFQYYEEEERQRGNFPDRFSGHQFPNYSSELNVNALLLGDSALYLCASSLGLAVSEQFFGPGTRLTVL.

The chain has TRBV5-4 and TRBJ2-1; maybe TRBD1 (5 bases). In germline, CDR1 is SGHNT, CDR2 YYREEE (reference sequence). The CDR3 extends over 18 amino acids. Trimming stripped 2 bases from V and 3 bases from J, with 21 bases between. The CDR3: CASSFKFWRTQDYNEQFF. The CDR3 DNA follows: TGTGCCAGCAGCTTCAAGTTTTGGCGGACACAAGACTACAATGAGCAGTTCTTC.